This T cell receptor beta chain was captured in a study of CD8+ T cells in alopecia areata. Extraction of RNA preceded its reverse transcription into cDNA, which served as the sequencing template. The assay was immunoSEQ multiplex PCR, and TCRdb's table has in-frame clones only and misses some. The sample contains about 3,600 clones, roughly 71% of which appear only once. The treatment was: oral pan-JAK inhibitor, 5-10 mg twice daily. Researchers gathered lesional scalp punch biopsies and peripheral blood from patients with alopecia areata. The length of the CDR3 is 13 residues. Per germline, CDR1 MNHEY and CDR2 SMNVEV (reference sequence). V lost 8 bases and J lost 4, with 12 bases in between.

The source of this sequence is a human donor with alopecia areata. The sequencing used skin, collected at week 24, from a patient treated with tofacitinib. The chain links TRBV27 to TRBJ2-1, with D hard to call. The CDR3 DNA sequence: TGTGCCAGCGGGTCCGCTACATACAATGAGCAGTTCTTC. It specifies CASGSATYNEQFF.